Each of the 23 T cell receptor beta chains below was sequenced from the same sample in a study of blood T cell repertoires in COVID-19 (TCRdb year 2020). The receptor library was made with the immunoSEQ multiplex PCR assay. Sourced from immuneACCESS, this table was stored by TCRdb with only in-frame sequences that have V and J called. A share of the clones is absent; for the studies checked, an unresolved V gene accounts for under half, and the remainder has no known explanation. In this sample the table shows some 150,000 clones, about three quarters of which occur a single time. The ten most abundant clones make up roughly 8.9% of the sample. Sequencing used peripheral blood. These receptors came from a woman in her 50s with active or convalescent COVID-19.

The V gene is TRBV7-2, the J gene TRBJ2-5; the D gene is possibly TRBD2 (5 bases). The CDR3 is 13 amino acids. Per the germline V gene, CDR1 is SGHTA and CDR2 is FQGNSA. The ends were cut back, 1 base at V and 4 bases at J, with 7 bases in the middle. The CDR3 sequence is CASSLESGETQYF. CDR3 bases: TGTGCCAGCAGCTTAGAAAGCGGAGAGACCCAGTACTTC.

The chain couples TRBV3-1 (or the pseudogene TRBV3-2) to TRBJ1-2; D perhaps matches TRBD1 (5 bases). V was pared by 3 bases and J by 2 bases, with 10 bases between. The CDR3 loop spans 14 amino acids. Germline V gives CDR1 LGHDT, CDR2 YNNKEL (reference sequence). CDR3 amino acids: CASSHRRDNYGYTF. In DNA form, the CDR3 reads TGTGCCAGCAGCCACAGGAGGGACAACTATGGCTACACCTTC.

This clone is a singleton in its sample. This rearrangement joins TRBV11-3 to TRBJ2-5; 11 bases line up with TRBD2. The germline CDR1 and CDR2 sequences are SGHNT and YENEEA. V lost 4 bases, J lost 4 bases, and 5 bases stayed unmatched. There are 15 residues in the CDR3. This CDR3 is CASSSGLAASETQYF. The CDR3 DNA reads as TGTGCCAGCAGCTCGGGACTAGCGGCGTCAGAGACCCAGTACTTC.

This clone showed up just a few times. This chain uses TRBV3-1 (or the pseudogene TRBV3-2) with TRBJ1-2, with D unclear. Germline CDR1 LGHDT, CDR2 YNNKEL (reference sequence). The CDR3 contains 14 residues. The germline V and J ends were trimmed by 0 bases and 2 bases, with 7 bases remaining between them. CDR3 nucleotide sequence: TGTGCCAGCAGCCAAGATCGGCGGAACTATGGCTACACCTTC. Its protein is CASSQDRRNYGYTF.

The chain is built from TRBV6-5 and TRBJ2-7, with 8 bases aligning to TRBD1. Germline CDR1 MNHEY, CDR2 SVGAGI. The CDR3 runs 15 residues. The trim removed 5 bases at V and 4 bases at J, leaving 10 bases unmatched. In DNA form, the CDR3 reads TGTGCCAGCAGTCCTCAACACAGGGGGTTATACGAGCAGTACTTC. Residues: CASSPQHRGLYEQYF.

The rearrangement uses TRBV5-5 and TRBJ2-6; D might be TRBD1 (5 bases). Germline lookup yields CDR1 SGHKS and CDR2 YYEKEE (reference sequence). The CDR3 runs 15 residues. Trimming cost V 7 bases and J 0 bases, with 11 bases left between them. The CDR3 protein is CASCSTGSGANVLTF. DNA for the CDR3: TGTGCCAGCTGTTCTACAGGCTCTGGGGCCAACGTCCTGACTTTC.

This chain links TRBV6-2 or TRBV6-3 with TRBJ1-6, with 9 bases matching TRBD1. There are 15 residues in the CDR3. CDR1 MNHEY and CDR2 SVGEGT come from the germline V gene. Trimming cost V 5 bases and J 7 bases; bases outside gene matches: 6. CDR3 DNA sequence: TGTGCCAGCAGTACCGGGACAGGGAGGAATTCACCCCTCCACTTT. It specifies CASSTGTGRNSPLHF.

The genes are TRBV7-2 and TRBJ2-7; TRBD1 might be the D (5 bases). The length of the CDR3 is 15 residues. The germline V gene encodes CDR1 SGHTA and CDR2 FQGNSA. V was trimmed by 5 bases and J by 1 base, leaving 15 bases between them. CDR3 coding DNA: TGTGCCAGCAGCCCGACACCCAGGGAATCCTACGAGCAGTACTTC. Its protein product is CASSPTPRESYEQYF.

V is TRBV5-1 and J is TRBJ2-5, with 7 bases fitting TRBD1. The CDR3 consists of 17 residues. The germline V gene has CDR1 SGHRS and CDR2 YFSETQ. Trimming removed 4 bases from V and 5 bases from J; junction bases left unmatched: 17. The CDR3 nucleotides read TGCGCCAGCAGCCCTGAAGCTGCGACAGGGACCTCGGAGACCCAGTACTTC. Translating gives CASSPEAATGTSETQYF.

CDR3 sequence: CASRGQGHQPQHF. CDR3 bases: TGTGCCAGCAGGGGACAGGGACATCAGCCCCAGCATTTT. The V gene is TRBV2, the J gene TRBJ1-5; 9 nucleotides match TRBD1. Germline CDR1 and CDR2: SNHLY and FYNNEI. V was clipped by 6 bases and J by 5 bases; unmatched bases: 2. The CDR3 totals 13 residues.

The CDR3 spells CASSLGTNTEAFF. DNA for the CDR3: TGTGCCAGCAGTCTCGGGACAAACACTGAAGCTTTCTTT. The chain has TRBV12-3 or TRBV12-4 and TRBJ1-1, with D tentatively TRBD1 (6 bases). Trimming took off 5 bases at V and 2 bases at J, with 9 bases between the two ends. This CDR3 has 13 amino acids.

Note on this clone: The identical CDR3 is also encoded by other nucleotide sequences in the sample. The chain has TRBV6-5 and TRBJ2-7; TRBD2 agrees at 13 bases. Trimming took 0 bases from V and 2 from J; bases not matched to a gene: 1. The V gene's germline CDR1 is MNHEY and CDR2 SVGAGI. The CDR3 has 16 amino acids. CDR3 nucleotide sequence: TGTGCCAGCAGTTACTCAGGACTAGCGGGAGCCTACGAGCAGTACTTC. Amino acids: CASSYSGLAGAYEQYF.

To note about this clone: At the DNA level, this CDR3 is encoded by other sequences in the same sample as well. The genes are TRBV19 and TRBJ2-7, with 8 bases lining up with TRBD2. Trimming took 10 bases from V and 2 from J; bases not matched to a gene: 1. The CDR3 loop spans 11 amino acids. Germline V gene lookup returns CDR1 LNHDA and CDR2 SQIVND (reference sequence). CDR3: CATAGAYEQYF. DNA for the CDR3: TGTGCCACAGCGGGAGCCTACGAGCAGTACTTC.

The chain combines TRBV2 with TRBJ1-5; D possibly corresponds to TRBD1 (6 bases). Trimming pared 5 bases from V and 0 bases from J, leaving 11 bases between. This CDR3 has 15 amino acids. Germline CDR1 and CDR2: SNHLY and FYNNEI. The CDR3 DNA is TGTGCCAGCAGTCCACAGGGTCATAGCAATCAGCCCCAGCATTTT. It specifies CASSPQGHSNQPQHF. The full variable domain, completed using reference TRBV2 and TRBJ1-5, is EPEVTQTPSHQVTQMGQEVILRCVPISNHLYFYWYRQILGQKVEFLVSFYNNEISEKSEIFDDQFSVERPDGSNFTLKIRSTKLEDSAMYFCASSPQGHSNQPQHFGDGTRLSIL.

This clone is medium-sized in the sample. The V and J genes are TRBV3-1 (or the pseudogene TRBV3-2) and TRBJ1-6, with a weak D call TRBD1 (5 bases). The CDR3 totals 17 residues. The ends were cut back, 1 base at V and 6 bases at J, with 16 bases in the middle. CDR1 LGHDT and CDR2 YNNKEL come from the germline V gene (reference sequence). DNA for the CDR3: TGTGCCAGCAGCCAAGGGGGGTTCTGGGGAGGTAATTCACCCCTCCACTTT. This codes for CASSQGGFWGGNSPLHF.

The chain is built from TRBV5-4 and TRBJ2-7; possible D gene TRBD1, 5 bases. Germline V gene sequence: CDR1 SGHNT, CDR2 YYREEE (reference sequence). Between the trimmed V and J ends, which lost 2 bases and 6 bases, there was a span of 12 bases. The CDR3 runs to 13 residues. In nucleotides, the CDR3 is TGTGCCAGCAGCTTCTTCAGGGCTGGCGAGCAGTACTTC. Translation gives CASSFFRAGEQYF.

The chain uses TRBV28 and TRBJ2-7; 8 nucleotides match TRBD2. V shed 6 bases and J 4 bases; nucleotides not matched to a gene: 8. Germline V CDR1 and CDR2: MDHEN, SYDVKM. The CDR3 covers 14 residues. The CDR3 bases are TGTGCCAGCAGGGACGTCCGGGGGGGGTACGAGCAGTACTTC. This encodes CASRDVRGGYEQYF.

The genes are TRBV5-1 and TRBJ2-7; D might be TRBD1 (6 bases). The CDR3 length is 15 residues. Germline lookup yields CDR1 SGHRS and CDR2 YFSETQ. V lost 3 bases and J 3 bases, leaving 16 bases between the germline ends. The CDR3 loop reads CASSSTGSRDYEQYF. CDR3 nucleotide sequence: TGCGCCAGCAGCTCCACAGGGAGTCGGGACTACGAGCAGTACTTC.

The chain uses TRBV29-1 and TRBJ1-3; D not certain. Germline V lookup: CDR1 SQVTM, CDR2 ANQGSEA. The ends were cut back, 2 bases at V and 7 bases at J, with 6 bases in the middle. This CDR3 comprises 11 residues. CDR3 region: CSVESGNTIYF. DNA for the CDR3: TGCAGCGTTGAATCGGGGAACACCATATATTTT.

CDR3 sequence: CASSSYRGGYTF. In nucleotides, the CDR3 is TGTGCCAGCAGCTCATACCGGGGGGGCTACACCTTC. The chain couples TRBV7-9 to TRBJ1-2; possible D gene TRBD1, 5 bases. CDR1 is SEHNR and CDR2 is FQNEAQ in the germline V gene (reference sequence). This CDR3 has 12 residues. V was shortened by 4 bases and J by 8 bases, with 11 bases between the two germline ends.

DNA of the CDR3: TGTGCCAGCATCAAAACCGGGACAGCGATCACAGATACGCAGTATTTT. It is translated as CASIKTGTAITDTQYF. The chain is built from TRBV7-2 and TRBJ2-3; 7 bases match TRBD1. Germline V CDR1 and CDR2: SGHTA, FQGNSA. V shed 7 bases, J shed 2 bases, and the junction held 12 bases outside the gene matches. The CDR3 loop spans 16 amino acids.

With regard to this clone: Mismatch with germline at one junction end may stem from a read error. This sequence joins TRBV2 and TRBJ2-3; D uncertain. The CDR3 covers 11 residues. Per the germline V gene, CDR1 is SNHLY and CDR2 is FYNNEI. DNA for the CDR3: TGCAGTCAGTCAAGAACAGATACGCAGTATTTT. This codes for CSQSRTDTQYF.

This clone was observed at least ten times. The chain has TRBV7-9 and TRBJ2-3; D is perhaps TRBD2 (7 bases). The V gene's germline CDR1 is SEHNR and CDR2 FQNEAQ (reference sequence). The CDR3 covers 14 residues. V gave up 1 base and J gave up 6 bases, with 11 bases separating them. The CDR3 loop is CASSLGRGLDTQYF. In nucleotides, the CDR3 is TGTGCCAGCAGCTTAGGGCGGGGGCTTGATACGCAGTATTTT.